These 18 T cell receptor beta chains share one sample of origin, sequenced in a study of beta chain features in type 1 diabetes. Expressed TCRB transcripts were sequenced after all isolated RNA was converted to cDNA. Some clones are missing from TCRdb's copy, which holds only in-frame ones; the method was immunoSEQ multiplex PCR. The data hold about 350,000 clones, with about 20% observed a single time. Sequenced material: naive CD4+ T cells from blood. These receptors were taken from a woman under 30 in good health.

In this sample, this clone turned up a few times. This chain links TRBV29-1 with TRBJ1-1, with 7 bases aligning to TRBD1. The length of the CDR3 is 15 residues. V dropped 5 bases and J dropped 0; count of bases not matched to a gene: 9. Germline V gene data show CDR1 as SQVTM and CDR2 as ANQGSEA. CDR3 sequence reads: CSVHPDTGVNTEAFF. Written as DNA, the CDR3 is TGCAGCGTTCACCCTGATACAGGGGTGAACACTGAAGCTTTCTTT.

The chain has TRBV9 and TRBJ2-1; D is uncertain. Trimming left V 4 bases short and J 5 bases short, with 16 bases between. This CDR3 contains 15 residues. The germline V gene has CDR1 SGDLS and CDR2 YYNGEE. For the CDR3, the DNA is TGTGCCAGCAGCCCCCAACGAACTCCGAACAATGAGCAGTTCTTC. Translating gives CASSPQRTPNNEQFF.

V is TRBV20-1 and J is TRBJ1-2; a weak D match, TRBD1 (5 bases). The V end lost 4 bases, the J end lost 7 bases, and 10 bases lay between the germline ends. The CDR3 runs 11 residues. Germline loops: CDR1 DFQATT, CDR2 SNEGSKA (reference sequence). CDR3 amino acids: CSANRPGGYTF. In DNA, the CDR3 is TGCAGTGCTAACAGGCCGGGTGGCTACACCTTC.

A few counts support this clone. The chain uses TRBV9 and TRBJ1-1, with D possibly matching TRBD1 (6 bases). The CDR3 length is 14 residues. Germline V lookup: CDR1 SGDLS, CDR2 YYNGEE. The ends were cut back, 6 bases at V and 1 base at J, with 13 bases in the middle. The CDR3 nucleotides are TGTGCCAGCACCCCAGCGACAGGGAACACTGAAGCTTTCTTT. Residues: CASTPATGNTEAFF.

V is TRBV18 and J is TRBJ1-1; D call uncertain. Germline CDR1 reads KGHSH; CDR2 reads LQKENI. V gave up 0 bases and J gave up 5 bases, with 13 bases separating them. CDR3 size: 15 residues. CDR3 sequence: CASSPPVQARTEAFF. CDR3 DNA sequence: TGTGCCAGCTCACCACCGGTGCAGGCCCGGACTGAAGCTTTCTTT.

This clone has more than one count but fewer than ten. The rearrangement joins TRBV5-4 to TRBJ2-2; TRBD2 is a possible D gene (6 bases). This CDR3 has 13 amino acids. Germline-derived CDR1 and CDR2 are SGHNT and YYREEE (reference sequence). The V gene lost 5 bases and the J gene lost 6 bases, with 11 bases spanning the gap. This CDR3 reads CASRPRGSGELFF. CDR3 sequence (DNA): TGTGCCAGCAGGCCACGGGGGTCCGGGGAGCTGTTTTTT.

The genes are TRBV7-3 and TRBJ2-5, with D possibly being TRBD1 (5 bases). The CDR3 loop spans 15 amino acids. Germline assignment: CDR1 SGHTA and CDR2 FQGTGA. V was cut by 3 bases and J by 2 bases, with 13 bases left in between. CDR3 loop: CASSLSWAGQETQYF. The CDR3 nucleotides are TGTGCCAGCAGCTTGTCCTGGGCAGGGCAAGAGACCCAGTACTTC.

The V and J genes are TRBV29-1 and TRBJ2-7, with a possible D match to TRBD1 (6 bases). Germline V gene lookup returns CDR1 SQVTM and CDR2 ANQGSEA. V lost 2 bases and J 4 bases, leaving 12 bases between the germline ends. The CDR3 extends over 13 amino acids. CDR3 DNA: TGCAGCGTTGAAACCCGGCAGGGGTACGAGCAGTACTTC. Protein product: CSVETRQGYEQYF.

CDR3 protein: CASSKKRTGELFF. CDR3 coding DNA: TGTGCCAGCAGCAAAAAGAGAACCGGGGAGCTGTTTTTT. The chain uses TRBV21-1 and TRBJ2-2; TRBD2, as called in the table, went unchecked against the DNA. TRBV21-1 is a pseudogene. The CDR3 totals 13 residues.

CDR3: CASSQPGQGQDGYTF. CDR3 nucleotides: TGTGCCAGCAGCCAGCCGGGACAGGGGCAAGATGGCTACACCTTC. The chain employs TRBV4-2 and TRBJ1-2; TRBD1 matches 10 bases. In germline, CDR1 is LGHNA, CDR2 YNFKEQ. CDR3 length: 15 residues. The J segment lost 6 bases and the V segment lost 3 bases, leaving 7 bases of the junction unmatched.

A few counts support this clone. This chain connects TRBV13 to TRBJ1-1, with 7 bases that match TRBD1. The CDR3 runs 13 residues. Per germline, CDR1 PRHDT and CDR2 FYEKMQ (reference sequence). V dropped 7 bases and J dropped 5; count of bases not matched to a gene: 7. The CDR3 coding sequence is TGTGCCAGCATCAACAGGGGCGGAACTGAAGCTTTCTTT. It codes for CASINRGGTEAFF.

This clone turned up a few times. The chain is built from TRBV18 and TRBJ1-2, with 10 nucleotides matching TRBD1. The germline V gene encodes CDR1 KGHSH and CDR2 LQKENI. CDR3 length equals 18 residues. The J segment lost 6 bases and the V segment lost 1 base, leaving 14 bases of the junction unmatched. CDR3 nucleotides: TGTGCCAGCTCACCACGAGTCAGGGGACAGGGGCTTCCTGATGGCTACACCTTC. Protein sequence: CASSPRVRGQGLPDGYTF.

This clone came up a few times. The chain joins TRBV6-1 to TRBJ1-4; a weak D match, TRBD1 (5 bases). Looked up from germline, CDR1 is MNHNS and CDR2 is SASEGT. The CDR3 spans 15 residues. V was cut by 6 bases and J by 1 base, with 12 bases left in between. In nucleotides, the CDR3 is TGTGCCAGCAGCCCGGCGGGGGGAACTAATGAAAAACTGTTTTTT. Translated, it gives CASSPAGGTNEKLFF.

The chain combines TRBV6-5 with TRBJ2-1, with D possibly TRBD1 on 5 matching bases. Germline CDR1 reads MNHEY; CDR2 reads SVGAGI. Trimming pared 4 bases from V and 9 bases from J, leaving 10 bases between. The CDR3 covers 12 residues. Written as DNA, the CDR3 is TGTGCCAGCAGTTCAGGGTTCGGTGAGCAGTTCTTC. It is translated as CASSSGFGEQFF.

This clone has more than one count but fewer than ten. The chain recombines TRBV5-1 with TRBJ2-3; 11 bases match TRBD2. The length of the CDR3 is 16 residues. J lost 4 bases, V lost 4 bases, and 8 bases had no gene match. The V gene's germline CDR1 is SGHRS and CDR2 YFSETQ. The CDR3 protein is CASSPALAGGPDTQYF. The CDR3 DNA follows: TGCGCCAGCAGCCCCGCTCTAGCGGGAGGTCCAGATACGCAGTATTTT. Using reference TRBV5-1 and TRBJ2-3 for the parts outside the CDR3, the full variable domain is KAGVTQTPRYLIKTRGQQVTLSCSPISGHRSVSWYQQTPGQGLQFLFEYFSETQRNKGNFPGRFSGRQFSNSRSEMNVSTLELGDSALYLCASSPALAGGPDTQYFGPGTRLTVL.

The rearrangement links TRBV18 to TRBJ2-7, with a weak D call TRBD1 (5 bases). Trimming cost V 10 bases and J 2 bases, with 15 bases left between them. The germline gives CDR1 KGHSH, CDR2 LQKENI. This CDR3 region has 13 residues. CDR3 DNA: TGTGCCACCTCGTCGCAGGACACCTACGAGCAGTACTTC. Amino acid sequence: CATSSQDTYEQYF. The full variable domain, with the rest looked up from reference TRBV18 and TRBJ2-7, is NAGVMQNPRHLVRRRGQEARLRCSPMKGHSHVYWYRQLPEEGLKFMVYLQKENIIDESGMPKERFSAEFPKEGPSILRIQQVVRGDSAAYFCATSSQDTYEQYFGPGTRLTVT.

The chain carries TRBV11-2 and TRBJ2-3; D is possibly TRBD2 (5 bases). This CDR3 is built from 15 residues. The germline V and J ends were trimmed by 7 bases and 0 bases, with 14 bases remaining between them. Per germline, CDR1 SGHAT and CDR2 FQNNGV. As DNA, the CDR3 is TGTGCCAGCAACCTTGGCGCGGGTAGCACAGATACGCAGTATTTT. This gives the protein CASNLGAGSTDTQYF. The full variable domain, rest sourced from reference TRBV11-2 and TRBJ2-3, is EAGVAQSPRYKIIEKRQSVAFWCNPISGHATLYWYQQILGQGPKLLIQFQNNGVVDDSQLPKDRFSAERLKGVDSTLKIQPAKLEDSAVYLCASNLGAGSTDTQYFGPGTRLTVL.

The DNA of the CDR3 is TGCGCCAGCGAGGCGGGAACAAGCGGAGATACGCAGTATTTT. This translates into CASEAGTSGDTQYF. The chain has TRBV5-1 and TRBJ2-3, with D possibly being TRBD2 (6 bases). Per the germline V gene, CDR1 is SGHRS and CDR2 is YFSETQ. V shed 7 bases and J shed 5 bases, with 17 bases lying between them. This CDR3 is built from 14 residues.